Each of the 22 T cell receptor beta chains below was sequenced from the same sample in a study of blood T cell repertoires in COVID-19. Profiling relied on immunoSEQ multiplex PCR, and the TCRdb table lists in-frame clones only, not all of them. The repertoire has hundreds of thousands of clones, 83% of them found once; the top ten carry roughly 1.3%. The material sequenced was peripheral blood. The receptors were sampled from a woman under 40 with COVID-19, enrolled during active disease.

The chain links TRBV11-2 to TRBJ2-3; tentatively, D is TRBD2 (5 bases). Trimming removed 0 bases at V and 1 base at J, with 5 bases between. The CDR3 is 14 residues long. CDR1 is SGHAT, CDR2 FQNNGV, per germline. The DNA of the CDR3 is TGTGCCAGCAGCTTAGACGGGGGCACAGATACGCAGTATTTT. Protein: CASSLDGGTDTQYF.

This clone was counted between two and nine times. The V gene is TRBV12-3 or TRBV12-4, the J gene TRBJ1-2; D is uncertain. Trimming shortened V by 6 bases and J by 5 bases, and 10 bases separated the two germline ends. The CDR3 is made up of 12 amino acids. CDR3 sequence (DNA): TGTGCCAGCAGCAAAGAGAATTATGGCTACACCTTC. Protein: CASSKENYGYTF.

The V gene is TRBV4-1, the J gene TRBJ2-5; 8 bases line up with TRBD2. V was pared by 0 bases and J by 2 bases, with 8 bases of the junction left unmatched. This CDR3 contains 17 residues. Germline CDR1 and CDR2: MGHRA and YSYEKL. The CDR3 DNA follows: TGCGCCAGCAGCCAAGAGTATGCTAGCGGGTTTCAAGAGACCCAGTACTTC. Residues: CASSQEYASGFQETQYF.

The V call is TRBV30, the J call TRBJ1-2, with D perhaps TRBD1 (5 bases). The germline CDR1 and CDR2 sequences are GTSNPN and SVGIG (reference sequence). The CDR3 consists of 15 residues. Here the CDR3 DNA reads TGTGCACAATCATTCCGGGACTTAGGAAACTATGGCTACACCTTC. Residues: CAQSFRDLGNYGYTF.

The chain employs TRBV3-1 (or the pseudogene TRBV3-2) and TRBJ1-5; no definite D call. CDR1 and CDR2 from the germline V gene are LGHDT and YNNKEL (reference sequence). The V end was cut by 0 bases, the J end by 0 bases, with 18 bases between. This CDR3 contains 19 residues. CDR3 in DNA: TGTGCCAGCAGCCAAGAATTGTTCGGGAAAACCTATAGCAATCAGCCCCAGCATTTT. It yields the protein CASSQELFGKTYSNQPQHF.

The chain employs TRBV7-9 and TRBJ2-2, with TRBD2 matching 8 bases. V was pared by 5 bases and J by 3 bases, with 11 bases of the junction left unmatched. The germline CDR1 and CDR2 sequences are SEHNR and FQNEAQ (reference sequence). The CDR3 consists of 17 residues. The CDR3 DNA sequence: TGTGCCAGCAGCCTCGGGAGGGTTGAGGCGGACACCGGGGAGCTGTTTTTT. Encoded protein: CASSLGRVEADTGELFF. Full variable domain (outside the CDR3, taken from reference TRBV7-9 and TRBJ2-2): DTGVSQNPRHKITKRGQNVTFRCDPISEHNRLYWYRQTLGQGPEFLTYFQNEAQLEKSRLLSDRFSAERPKGSFSTLEIQRTEQGDSAMYLCASSLGRVEADTGELFFGEGSRLTVL.

CDR3 DNA: TGCGCCAGCAGCACACGACCGGGACTAGCGGGGGGCAAATCCCCCGGCAATGAGCAGTTCTTC. As protein: CASSTRPGLAGGKSPGNEQFF. This chain uses TRBV5-1 with TRBJ2-1; 15 bases fit TRBD2. Germline loops: CDR1 SGHRS, CDR2 YFSETQ. The trim removed 4 bases at V and 6 bases at J, leaving 20 bases unmatched. The CDR3 covers 21 residues.

The rearrangement joins TRBV10-3 to TRBJ2-7; 9 bases agree with TRBD1. This CDR3 has 14 amino acids. The germline V gene has CDR1 ENHRY and CDR2 SYGVKD. V shed 8 bases and J 3 bases; nucleotides not matched to a gene: 8. Here the CDR3 DNA reads TGTGCCATCGGAACCCGGGACAGGGACTACGAGCAGTACTTC. This translates into CAIGTRDRDYEQYF.

This clone was picked up a small number of times. The chain joins TRBV14 to TRBJ2-2, with 7 bases identical to TRBD2. The CDR3 is 17 residues long. With V trimmed by 2 bases and J by 4 bases, 10 bases remained unmatched. Germline V gene lookup returns CDR1 SGHDN and CDR2 FVKESK. The CDR3 loop reads CASSQRVLAATTGELFF. The CDR3 DNA follows: TGTGCCAGCAGCCAAAGGGTTCTAGCGGCGACCACCGGGGAGCTGTTTTTT. Full variable domain (remainder filled in from reference TRBV14 and TRBJ2-2): EAGVTQFPSHSVIEKGQTVTLRCDPISGHDNLYWYRRVMGKEIKFLLHFVKESKQDESGMPNNRFLAERTGGTYSTLKVQPAELEDSGVYFCASSQRVLAATTGELFFGEGSRLTVL.

This chain links TRBV7-9 with TRBJ2-7; D might be TRBD1 (6 bases). The CDR3 consists of 16 residues. The V end lost 4 bases, the J end lost 3 bases, and 19 bases lay between the germline ends. Germline CDR1 reads SEHNR; CDR2 reads FQNEAQ (reference sequence). The CDR3 spells CASSSTHRDVLYEQYF. The CDR3 DNA sequence: TGTGCCAGCAGCTCGACTCACAGGGATGTCCTCTACGAGCAGTACTTC. Looking up the rest from reference TRBV7-9 and TRBJ2-7 gives the full variable domain: DTGVSQNPRHKITKRGQNVTFRCDPISEHNRLYWYRQTLGQGPEFLTYFQNEAQLEKSRLLSDRFSAERPKGSFSTLEIQRTEQGDSAMYLCASSSTHRDVLYEQYFGPGTRLTVT.

This clone was counted only a few times. The chain combines TRBV18 with TRBJ1-4; TRBD1 is a possible D gene (6 bases). The germline V gene has CDR1 KGHSH and CDR2 LQKENI. The CDR3 contains 15 residues. Trimming took off 4 bases at V and 12 bases at J, with 21 bases between the two ends. This CDR3 is CASSLLRTAMVELFF. The CDR3 DNA sequence: TGTGCCAGCTCACTTTTGCGGACAGCGATGGTAGAACTGTTTTTT.

The J gene is TRBJ1-5, the V gene TRBV12-3 or TRBV12-4; TRBD1 agrees at 9 bases. There are 13 residues in the CDR3. Trimming took 7 bases from V and 7 from J; bases not matched to a gene: 5. CDR3 sequence (DNA): TGTGCCAGCAACCAAGGACAGGGGCAGCCCCAGCATTTT. It codes for CASNQGQGQPQHF.

The chain uses TRBV10-1 and TRBJ2-3; 8 bases map to TRBD2. The V gene's germline CDR1 is WNHNN and CDR2 SYGVQD (reference sequence). V trimming: 6 bases; J trimming: 2 bases; junction bases outside the gene matches: 25. The CDR3 totals 21 residues. The CDR3 region has the DNA TGCGCCAGCAGGAACAATGATAGAGCGGGAGACTCCATTTTTTTCACAGATACGCAGTATTTT. Protein product: CASRNNDRAGDSIFFTDTQYF.

This chain links TRBV5-6 with TRBJ1-1; D is undetermined. This CDR3 contains 15 residues. The germline V gene encodes CDR1 SGHDT and CDR2 YYEEEE. V lost 2 bases, J lost 4 bases, and 15 bases lay in between. CDR3 residues: CASSFTGIGVTEAFF. The CDR3 nucleotides read TGTGCCAGCAGCTTTACTGGGATCGGGGTCACTGAAGCTTTCTTT.

This chain links TRBV19 with TRBJ1-3, with TRBD1 matching 8 bases. V shed 9 bases and J 4 bases; nucleotides not matched to a gene: 5. CDR1 and CDR2 (germline): LNHDA, SQIVND (reference sequence). The CDR3 contains 13 residues. The CDR3: CASSGGAGNTIYF. The DNA for the CDR3 is TGTGCCAGCTCAGGGGGCGCCGGAAACACCATATATTTT.

The chain has TRBV6-5 and TRBJ1-2, with 7 bases matching TRBD1. The germline CDR1 and CDR2 sequences are MNHEY and SVGAGI. CDR3 size: 15 residues. V dropped 0 bases and J dropped 8; count of bases not matched to a gene: 9. As DNA, the CDR3 is TGTGCCAGCAGTTACTCTTTTCGGGCAGGGGGGGGCTACACCTTC. Translating it yields CASSYSFRAGGGYTF.

The CDR3, as DNA: TGTGCCAGCAGCCAGAAAATAACTCAGGATTTCATAGCCAAAAACATTCAGTACTTC. This codes for CASSQKITQDFIAKNIQYF. This chain uses TRBV7-9 with TRBJ2-4, with D hard to call. The CDR3 is 19 residues long. Trimming cost V 5 bases and J 0 bases, with 23 bases left between them. Per germline, CDR1 SEHNR and CDR2 FQNEAQ (reference sequence).

The chain joins TRBV19 to TRBJ1-2; D uncertain. In germline, CDR1 is LNHDA, CDR2 SQIVND (reference sequence). The germline V and J ends were trimmed by 4 bases and 0 bases, with 12 bases remaining between them. CDR3 length: 15 residues. CDR3 amino acids: CASSNMGQANYGYTF. The CDR3 DNA is TGTGCCAGTAGTAACATGGGCCAAGCTAACTATGGCTACACCTTC.

The rearrangement links TRBV6-6 to TRBJ1-1, with TRBD1 as a possible D gene (5 bases). Trimming cost V 7 bases and J 3 bases, with 12 bases left between them. CDR1 MNHNY and CDR2 SVGAGI come from the germline V gene (reference sequence). This CDR3 spans 13 amino acids. CDR3 nucleotides: TGTGCCAGCAATCCGGGGGTGGACACTGAAGCTTTCTTT. Translation: CASNPGVDTEAFF.

The chain has TRBV7-2 and TRBJ1-5, with D maybe TRBD1 (6 bases). Germline V gene data show CDR1 as SGHTA and CDR2 as FQGNSA. This CDR3 is built from 15 residues. Deletions cut 1 base from V and 7 bases from J, with 14 bases between. The CDR3 bases are TGTGCCAGCAGCTTAGGCCTACAGGGTTCCCAGCCCCAGCATTTT. It encodes CASSLGLQGSQPQHF.

The rearrangement uses TRBV6-1 and TRBJ2-7, with TRBD1 as a possible D gene (7 bases). Deletions cut 2 bases from V and 3 bases from J, with 17 bases between. Looked up from germline, CDR1 is MNHNS and CDR2 is SASEGT. There are 16 residues in the CDR3. CDR3 in DNA: TGTGCCAGCAGTGAACTTTGGGGGGACAGCCGCTACGAGCAGTACTTC. Protein: CASSELWGDSRYEQYF.

The sample holds a few counts of this clone. The gene calls are TRBV14 and TRBJ1-2, with unresolved D. Germline V gene lookup returns CDR1 SGHDN and CDR2 FVKESK. There are 14 residues in the CDR3. V lost 0 bases and J lost 3, with 8 bases in between. CDR3 nucleotides: TGTGCCAGCAGCCAAGATATCGGGTACTATGGCTACACCTTC. Amino acids: CASSQDIGYYGYTF.